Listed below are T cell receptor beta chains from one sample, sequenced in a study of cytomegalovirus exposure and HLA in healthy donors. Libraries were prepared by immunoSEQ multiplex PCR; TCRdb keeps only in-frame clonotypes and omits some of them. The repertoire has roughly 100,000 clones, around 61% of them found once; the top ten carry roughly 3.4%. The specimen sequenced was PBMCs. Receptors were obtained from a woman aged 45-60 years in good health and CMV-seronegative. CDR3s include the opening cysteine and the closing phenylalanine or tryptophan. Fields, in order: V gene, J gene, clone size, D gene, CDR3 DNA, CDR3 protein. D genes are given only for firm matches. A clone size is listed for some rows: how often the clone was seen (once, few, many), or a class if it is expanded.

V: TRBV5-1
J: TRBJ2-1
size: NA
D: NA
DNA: TGCGCTAGCAGCACCACTTACAATGAGCAGTTCTTC
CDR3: CASSTTYNEQFF

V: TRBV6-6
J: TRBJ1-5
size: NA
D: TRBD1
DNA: TGTGCCAGCAGACCGACAGGGGGCGCGAATCAGCCCCAGCATTTT
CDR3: CASRPTGGANQPQHF

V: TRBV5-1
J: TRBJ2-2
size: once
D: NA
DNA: TGCGCCAGCAGCTTACTAGTTTACGGGAACACCGGGGAGCTGTTTTTT
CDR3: CASSLLVYGNTGELFF

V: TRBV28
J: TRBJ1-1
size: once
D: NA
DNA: TGTGCCAGCAGTTTAATAGGGGCGAACACTGAAGCTTTCTTT
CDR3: CASSLIGANTEAFF

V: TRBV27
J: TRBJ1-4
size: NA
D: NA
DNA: TGTGCCAGCAGATTCGGAGGGGCGGCTAATGAAAAACTGTTTTTT
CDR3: CASRFGGAANEKLFF

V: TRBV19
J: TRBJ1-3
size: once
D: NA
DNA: TGTGCCAGTAGTATCGCGGGGTCCTCTGGAAACACCATATATTTT
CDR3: CASSIAGSSGNTIYF

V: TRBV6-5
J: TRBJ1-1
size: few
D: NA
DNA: TGTGCCAGCAGTGCACACAGGTCCTATTTGGCTGAAGCTTTCTTT
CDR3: CASSAHRSYLAEAFF

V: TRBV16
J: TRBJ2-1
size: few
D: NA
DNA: TGTGCCAGCAGCCCCCAACCAGGCAGGAATGAGCAGTTCTTC
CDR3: CASSPQPGRNEQFF

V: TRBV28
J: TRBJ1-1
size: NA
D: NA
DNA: TGTGCCAGCAGCTGGCGACAGCCCGAAGAGAACACTGAAGCTTTCTTT
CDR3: CASSWRQPEENTEAFF

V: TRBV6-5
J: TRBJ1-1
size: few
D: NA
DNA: TGTGCCAGCAGCTATTCCACAGTGATGAACACTGAAGCTTTCTTT
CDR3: CASSYSTVMNTEAFF

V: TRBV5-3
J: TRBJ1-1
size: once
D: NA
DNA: TGTGCCAGAAGCTTGTTAGGTCAGGGCCCTAACACTGAAGCTTTCTTT
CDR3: CARSLLGQGPNTEAFF

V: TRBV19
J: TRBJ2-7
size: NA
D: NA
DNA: TGTGCCAGTAGTCCTCGACAGGGAGGCACCTACGAGCAGTACTTC
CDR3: CASSPRQGGTYEQYF

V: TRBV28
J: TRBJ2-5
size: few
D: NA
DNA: TGTGCCAGCGCTTCAGTTGGCCAAGAGACCCAGTACTTC
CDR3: CASASVGQETQYF

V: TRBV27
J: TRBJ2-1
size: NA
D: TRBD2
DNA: TGTGCCAGTAGCAGCAGCGGGAGTGTTGATGAGCAGTTCTTC
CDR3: CASSSSGSVDEQFF

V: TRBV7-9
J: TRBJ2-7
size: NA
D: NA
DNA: TGTGCCAGCAGCTTCGCGGGGAGAGGGTACGAGCAGTACTTC
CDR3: CASSFAGRGYEQYF

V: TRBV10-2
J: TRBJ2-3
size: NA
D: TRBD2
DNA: TGCGCCAGCACGACGGGGGGAAGCACAGATACGCAGTATTTT
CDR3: CASTTGGSTDTQYF

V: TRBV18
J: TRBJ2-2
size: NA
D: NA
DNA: TGTGCCAACTCCGGAGAGGGCACCGGGGAGCTGTTTTTT
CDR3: CANSGEGTGELFF

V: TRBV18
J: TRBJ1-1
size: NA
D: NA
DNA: TGTGCCAGCTCATCCTCAGGGTTGAACACTGAAGCTTTCTTT
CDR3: CASSSSGLNTEAFF

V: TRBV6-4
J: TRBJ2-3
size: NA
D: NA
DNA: TGTGCCAGCAGCCCGACAGTTAGCACAGATACGCAGTATTTT
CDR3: CASSPTVSTDTQYF

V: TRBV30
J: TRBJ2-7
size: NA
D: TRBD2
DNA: TGTGCCTGGAATAGCGGGGTTTACGAGCAGTACTTC
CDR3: CAWNSGVYEQYF

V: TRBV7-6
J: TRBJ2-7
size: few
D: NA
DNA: TGTGCCAGCAGCTCCTATCAGACACCGTCCTACGAGCAGTACTTC
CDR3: CASSSYQTPSYEQYF

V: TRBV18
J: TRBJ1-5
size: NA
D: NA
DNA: TGTGCCAGCTCACCTCGAACAGCCTCCCATAGCAATCAGCCCCAGCATTTT
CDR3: CASSPRTASHSNQPQHF

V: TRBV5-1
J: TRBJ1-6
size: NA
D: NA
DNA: TGCGCCAGCAAAGAGGGCAGCTCCTATAATTCACCCCTCCACTTT
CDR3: CASKEGSSYNSPLHF

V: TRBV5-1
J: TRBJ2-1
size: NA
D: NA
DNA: TGCGCCAGCAGCTTCTTCAACAGGCCTCCCGTCAATGAGCAGTTCTTC
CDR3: CASSFFNRPPVNEQFF

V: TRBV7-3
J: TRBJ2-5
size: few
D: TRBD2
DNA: TGTGCCAGCAGCTTAAGTGGCGGGAGGCAAGAGACCCAGTACTTC
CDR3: CASSLSGGRQETQYF

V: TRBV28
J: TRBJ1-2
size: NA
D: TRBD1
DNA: TGTGCCACAGGGGGGCGGGGCTACACCTTC
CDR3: CATGGRGYTF

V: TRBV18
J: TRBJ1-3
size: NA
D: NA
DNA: TGTGCCAGCTCACCCACAACCTCTGGAAACACCATATATTTT
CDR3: CASSPTTSGNTIYF

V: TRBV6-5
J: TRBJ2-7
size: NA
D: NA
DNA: TGTGCCAGCAGTTACTCTATCGGTCCCTACGAGCAGTACTTC
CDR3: CASSYSIGPYEQYF

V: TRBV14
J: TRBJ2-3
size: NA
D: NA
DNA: TGTGCCAGCAGCCATAAGACAGGCCACAGCACAGATACGCAGTATTTT
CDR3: CASSHKTGHSTDTQYF

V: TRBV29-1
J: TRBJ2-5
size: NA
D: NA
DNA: TGCAGCGTATACCCCCCGTCGGCGGGATTGGAGACCCAGTACTTC
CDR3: CSVYPPSAGLETQYF

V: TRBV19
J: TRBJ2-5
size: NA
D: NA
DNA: TGTGCCAGTAGTGTGCCTCCCTTTTCCGGGGTCCAAGAGACCCAGTACTTC
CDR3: CASSVPPFSGVQETQYF

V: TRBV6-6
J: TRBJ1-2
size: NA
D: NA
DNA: TGTGCCAGCAGTTACTTGGCCCCCGAGGACTATGGCTACACCTTC
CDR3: CASSYLAPEDYGYTF

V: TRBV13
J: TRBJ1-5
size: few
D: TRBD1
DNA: TGTGCCAGCAGCCTGGACAGGGCTCAGCCCCAGCATTTT
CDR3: CASSLDRAQPQHF

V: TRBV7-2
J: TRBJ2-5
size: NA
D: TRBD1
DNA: TGTGCCAGCAGCAAAGGGGGCTTATTGGGAGAGACCCAGTACTTC
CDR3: CASSKGGLLGETQYF

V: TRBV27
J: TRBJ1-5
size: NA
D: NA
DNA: TGTGCCAGCAGTCGGGTTGGTCAGCCCCAGCATTTT
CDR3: CASSRVGQPQHF

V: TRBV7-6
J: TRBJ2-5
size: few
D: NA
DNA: TGTGCCAGCAGCTTAGGAGCGACCCAAGAGACCCAGTACTTC
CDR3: CASSLGATQETQYF

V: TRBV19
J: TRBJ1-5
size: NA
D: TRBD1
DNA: TGTGCCAGTAGGGGTACAGGGGAACAGACCCAGCATTTT
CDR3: CASRGTGEQTQHF

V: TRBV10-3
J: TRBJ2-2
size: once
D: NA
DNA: TGTGCCATCCTAGGGGAAACCGGGGAGCTGTTTTTT
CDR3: CAILGETGELFF

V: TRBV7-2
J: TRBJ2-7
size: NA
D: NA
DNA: TGTGCCAGCAGCTTAACAGGGCTGAGCTCCTACGAGCAGTACTTC
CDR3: CASSLTGLSSYEQYF

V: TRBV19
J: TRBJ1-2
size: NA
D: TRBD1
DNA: TGTGCCAGTAGTATAACCGGGACAGGGGTCAACTATGGCTACACCTTC
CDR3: CASSITGTGVNYGYTF

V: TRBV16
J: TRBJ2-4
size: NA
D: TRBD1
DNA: TGTGCCAGCAGCCAATCCGACAGGGTGGGGTACTTC
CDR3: CASSQSDRVGYF

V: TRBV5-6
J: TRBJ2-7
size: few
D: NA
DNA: TGTGCCAGCAGCAAAGGAGAGGTCTACGAGCAGTACTTC
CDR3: CASSKGEVYEQYF

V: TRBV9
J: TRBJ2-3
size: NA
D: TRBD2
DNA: TGTGCCAGCAGCGTAGGGGTAGGGCGGGAGGGGGATACGCAGTATTTT
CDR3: CASSVGVGREGDTQYF

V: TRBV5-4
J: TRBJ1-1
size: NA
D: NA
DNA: TGTGCCAGCAGCAAACAGGAGAACACTGAAGCTTTCTTT
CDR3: CASSKQENTEAFF

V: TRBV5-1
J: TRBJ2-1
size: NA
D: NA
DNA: TGCGCCAGCAGCCACCGACAGAACAATGAGCAGTTCTTC
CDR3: CASSHRQNNEQFF

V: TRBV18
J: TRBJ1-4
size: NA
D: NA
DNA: TGTGCCAGCTCACCACGTTTACCCACTACAACTAATGAAAAACTGTTTTTT
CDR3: CASSPRLPTTTNEKLFF

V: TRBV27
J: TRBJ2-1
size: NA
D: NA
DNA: TGTGCCAACTCCGATGGGCCGAAGGGGTCCTACAATGAGCAGTTCTTC
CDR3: CANSDGPKGSYNEQFF

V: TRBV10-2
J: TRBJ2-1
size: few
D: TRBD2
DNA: TGCGCCAGCAGCAAGACTAGCGGGGGGGCGGGGTCCTACAATGAGCAGTTCTTC
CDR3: CASSKTSGGAGSYNEQFF

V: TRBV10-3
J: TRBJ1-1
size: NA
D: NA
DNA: TGTGCCATCGGCCAGGGGAACACTGAAGCTTTCTTT
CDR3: CAIGQGNTEAFF

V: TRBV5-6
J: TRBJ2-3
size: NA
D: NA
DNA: TGTGCCAGCAGCTTGGAGGTCCATCGGGGTACGCAGTATTTT
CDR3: CASSLEVHRGTQYF

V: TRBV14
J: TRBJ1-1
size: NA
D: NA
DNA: TGTGCCAGCAGACTCTCAGGCGGGACCGAAGCTTTCTTT
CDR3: CASRLSGGTEAFF

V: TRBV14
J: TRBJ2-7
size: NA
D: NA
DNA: TGTGCCAGCAGCCCACAGGGTCCGTACGAGCAGTACTTC
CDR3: CASSPQGPYEQYF

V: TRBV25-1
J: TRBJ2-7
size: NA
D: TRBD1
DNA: TGTGCCAGATCTTATTGGACAGGGGCCTACGAGCAGTACTTC
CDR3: CARSYWTGAYEQYF